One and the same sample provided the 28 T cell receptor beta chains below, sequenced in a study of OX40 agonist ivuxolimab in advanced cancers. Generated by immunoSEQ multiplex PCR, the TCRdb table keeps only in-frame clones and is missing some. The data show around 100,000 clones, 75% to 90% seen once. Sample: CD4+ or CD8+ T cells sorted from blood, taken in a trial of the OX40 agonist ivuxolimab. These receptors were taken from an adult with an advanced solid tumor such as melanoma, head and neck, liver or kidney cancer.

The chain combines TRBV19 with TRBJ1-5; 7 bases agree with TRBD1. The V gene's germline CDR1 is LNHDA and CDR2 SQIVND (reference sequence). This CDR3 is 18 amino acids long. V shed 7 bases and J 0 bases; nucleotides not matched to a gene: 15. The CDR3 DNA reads TGTGCCAGTAATCCACCCGGACAGGAGAGTTATAGCAATCAGCCCCAGCATTTT. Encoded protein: CASNPPGQESYSNQPQHF.

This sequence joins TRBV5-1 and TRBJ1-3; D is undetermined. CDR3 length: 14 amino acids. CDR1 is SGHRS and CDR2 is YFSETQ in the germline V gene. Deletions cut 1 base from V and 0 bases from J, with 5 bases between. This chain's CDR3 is CASSLMDSGNTIYF. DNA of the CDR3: TGCGCCAGCAGCTTGATGGACTCTGGAAACACCATATATTTT.

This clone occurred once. CDR3 nucleotide sequence: TGTGCCAGCAGTTACCAACTAGCGGGCGTGGTAGATACGCAGTATTTT. Encoded protein: CASSYQLAGVVDTQYF. The chain has TRBV27 and TRBJ2-3, with TRBD2 identical over 9 bases. This CDR3 region has 16 residues. V was pared by 4 bases and J by 5 bases, with 10 bases of the junction left unmatched. Germline loops: CDR1 MNHEY, CDR2 SMNVEV (reference sequence).

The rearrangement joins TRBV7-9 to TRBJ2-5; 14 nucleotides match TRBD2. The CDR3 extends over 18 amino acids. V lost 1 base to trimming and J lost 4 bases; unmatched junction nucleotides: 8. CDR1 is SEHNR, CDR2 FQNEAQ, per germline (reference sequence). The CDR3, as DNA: TGTGCCAGCAGCTTAGGACTAGCGGGGGGGCAGTCCGGAGAGACCCAGTACTTC. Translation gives CASSLGLAGGQSGETQYF.

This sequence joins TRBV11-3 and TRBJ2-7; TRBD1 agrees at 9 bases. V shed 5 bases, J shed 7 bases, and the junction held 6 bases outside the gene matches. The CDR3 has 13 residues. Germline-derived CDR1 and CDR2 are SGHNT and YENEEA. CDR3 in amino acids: CASSPQGAVEQYF. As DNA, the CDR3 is TGTGCCAGCAGCCCACAGGGGGCGGTAGAGCAGTACTTC.

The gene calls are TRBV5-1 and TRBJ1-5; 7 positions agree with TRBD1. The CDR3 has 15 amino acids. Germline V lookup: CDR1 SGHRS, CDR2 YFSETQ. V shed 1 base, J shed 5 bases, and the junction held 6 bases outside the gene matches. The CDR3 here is CASSLRGRRDQPQHF. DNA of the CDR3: TGCGCCAGCAGCTTGAGGGGGCGCAGGGATCAGCCCCAGCATTTT.

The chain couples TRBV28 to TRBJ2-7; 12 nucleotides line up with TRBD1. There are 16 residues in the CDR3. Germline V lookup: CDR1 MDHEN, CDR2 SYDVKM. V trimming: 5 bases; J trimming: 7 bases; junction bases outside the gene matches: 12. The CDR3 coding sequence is TGTGCCAGCAGTCCGGTGGGGGACAGGGGGCGGATAGAGCAGTACTTC. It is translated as CASSPVGDRGRIEQYF.

The CDR3 bases are TGCGCCAGCAGCCTACAGGGGGCCCTTTTCGACACTGAAGCTTTCTTT. This encodes CASSLQGALFDTEAFF. The gene calls are TRBV5-1 and TRBJ1-1; TRBD1 matches 9 bases. Germline trimming cut 4 bases from V and 3 bases from J; bases unmatched to any gene: 10. The CDR3 extends over 16 amino acids. CDR1 is SGHRS, CDR2 YFSETQ, per germline.

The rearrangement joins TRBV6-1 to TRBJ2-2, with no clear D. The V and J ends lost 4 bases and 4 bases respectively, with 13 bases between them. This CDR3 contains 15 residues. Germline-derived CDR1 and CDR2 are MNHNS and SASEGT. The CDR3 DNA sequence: TGTGCCAGCAGTGGTCGGGCAGAACCCACCGGGGAGCTGTTTTTT. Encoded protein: CASSGRAEPTGELFF.

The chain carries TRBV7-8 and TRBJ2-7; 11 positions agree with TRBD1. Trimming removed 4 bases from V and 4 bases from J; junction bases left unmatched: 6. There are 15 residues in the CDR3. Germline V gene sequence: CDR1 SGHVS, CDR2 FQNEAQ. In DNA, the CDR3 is TGTGCCAGCAGCTCGGACAGGGGGCGAGGGTACGAGCAGTACTTC. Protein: CASSSDRGRGYEQYF.

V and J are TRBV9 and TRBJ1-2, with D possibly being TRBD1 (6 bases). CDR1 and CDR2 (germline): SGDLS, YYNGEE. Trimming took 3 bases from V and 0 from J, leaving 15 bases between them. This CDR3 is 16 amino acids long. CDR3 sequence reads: CASSGQGSLANYGYTF. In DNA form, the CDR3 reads TGTGCCAGCAGCGGGCAGGGGAGTTTGGCTAACTATGGCTACACCTTC.

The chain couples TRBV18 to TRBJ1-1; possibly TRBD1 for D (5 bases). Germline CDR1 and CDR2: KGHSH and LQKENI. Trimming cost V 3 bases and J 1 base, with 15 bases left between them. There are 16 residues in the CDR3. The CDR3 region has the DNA TGTGCCAGCTCACCCTCCCGGGGGGGACCGAACACTGAAGCTTTCTTT. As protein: CASSPSRGGPNTEAFF.

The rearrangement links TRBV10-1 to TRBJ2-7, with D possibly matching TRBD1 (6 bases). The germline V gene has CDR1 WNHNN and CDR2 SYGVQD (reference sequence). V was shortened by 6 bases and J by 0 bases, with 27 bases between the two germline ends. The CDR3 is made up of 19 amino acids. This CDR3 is CASRKWTEPFVNISYEQYF. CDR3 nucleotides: TGCGCCAGCAGAAAGTGGACAGAGCCCTTTGTCAACATCTCCTACGAGCAGTACTTC.

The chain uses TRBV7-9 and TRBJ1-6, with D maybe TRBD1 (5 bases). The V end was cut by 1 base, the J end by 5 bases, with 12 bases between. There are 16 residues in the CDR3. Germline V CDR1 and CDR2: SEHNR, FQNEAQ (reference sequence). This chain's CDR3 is CASSLGLGANNSPLHF. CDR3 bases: TGTGCCAGCAGCTTAGGGCTAGGGGCGAATAATTCACCCCTCCACTTT. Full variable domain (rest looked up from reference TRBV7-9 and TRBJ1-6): DTGVSQNPRHKITKRGQNVTFRCDPISEHNRLYWYRQTLGQGPEFLTYFQNEAQLEKSRLLSDRFSAERPKGSFSTLEIQRTEQGDSAMYLCASSLGLGANNSPLHFGNGTRLTVT.

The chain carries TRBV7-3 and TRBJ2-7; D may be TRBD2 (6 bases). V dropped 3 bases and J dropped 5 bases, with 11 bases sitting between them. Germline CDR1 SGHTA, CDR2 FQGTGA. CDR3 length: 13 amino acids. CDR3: CASSFSGGDEQYF. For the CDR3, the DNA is TGTGCCAGCAGCTTCTCCGGGGGTGACGAGCAGTACTTC.

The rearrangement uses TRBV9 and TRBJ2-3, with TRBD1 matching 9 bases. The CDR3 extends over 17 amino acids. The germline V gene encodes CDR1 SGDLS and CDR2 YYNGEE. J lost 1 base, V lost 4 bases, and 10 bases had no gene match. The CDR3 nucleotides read TGTGCCAGCAGCACCAACCCACAGGGGGCCGGCACAGATACGCAGTATTTT. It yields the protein CASSTNPQGAGTDTQYF.

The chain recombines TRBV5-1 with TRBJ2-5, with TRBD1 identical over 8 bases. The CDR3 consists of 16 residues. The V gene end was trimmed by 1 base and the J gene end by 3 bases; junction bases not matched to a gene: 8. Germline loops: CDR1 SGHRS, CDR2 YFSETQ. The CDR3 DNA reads TGCGCCAGCAGCTTGATGGGACAGGTCCAAGAAGAGACCCAGTACTTC. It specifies CASSLMGQVQEETQYF.

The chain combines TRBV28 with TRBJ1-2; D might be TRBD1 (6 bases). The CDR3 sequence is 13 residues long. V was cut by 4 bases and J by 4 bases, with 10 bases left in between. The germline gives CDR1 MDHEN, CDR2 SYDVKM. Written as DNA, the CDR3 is TGTGCCAGCAGTTCGGACAGACTCTATGGCTACACCTTC. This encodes CASSSDRLYGYTF.

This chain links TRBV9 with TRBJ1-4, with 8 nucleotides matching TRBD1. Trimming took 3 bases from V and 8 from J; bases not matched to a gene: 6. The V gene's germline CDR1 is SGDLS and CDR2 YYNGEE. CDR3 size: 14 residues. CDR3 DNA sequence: TGTGCCAGCAGCGCTGGACAGGGAGGCGAAAAACTGTTTTTT. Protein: CASSAGQGGEKLFF. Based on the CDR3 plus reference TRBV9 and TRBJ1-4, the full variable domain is DSGVTQTPKHLITATGQRVTLRCSPRSGDLSVYWYQQSLDQGLQFLIQYYNGEERAKGNILERFSAQQFPDLHSELNLSSLELGDSALYFCASSAGQGGEKLFFGSGTQLSVL.

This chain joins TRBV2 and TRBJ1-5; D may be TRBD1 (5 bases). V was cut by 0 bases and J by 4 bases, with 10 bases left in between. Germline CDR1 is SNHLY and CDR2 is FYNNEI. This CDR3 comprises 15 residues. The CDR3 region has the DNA TGTGCCAGCAGTGAAGCCCACAACAGGAATCAGCCCCAGCATTTT. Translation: CASSEAHNRNQPQHF. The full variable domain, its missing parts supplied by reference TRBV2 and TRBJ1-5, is EPEVTQTPSHQVTQMGQEVILRCVPISNHLYFYWYRQILGQKVEFLVSFYNNEISEKSEIFDDQFSVERPDGSNFTLKIRSTKLEDSAMYFCASSEAHNRNQPQHFGDGTRLSIL.

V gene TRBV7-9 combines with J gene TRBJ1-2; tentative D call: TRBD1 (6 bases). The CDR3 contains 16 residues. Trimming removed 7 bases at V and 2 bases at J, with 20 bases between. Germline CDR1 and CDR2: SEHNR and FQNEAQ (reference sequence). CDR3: CASNLDLMGGNYGYTF. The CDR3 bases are TGTGCCAGCAACCTAGATTTGATGGGGGGCAACTATGGCTACACCTTC.

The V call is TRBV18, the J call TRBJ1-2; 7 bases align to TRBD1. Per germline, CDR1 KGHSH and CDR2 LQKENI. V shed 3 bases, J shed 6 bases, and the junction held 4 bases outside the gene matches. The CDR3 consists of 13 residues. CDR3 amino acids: CASSPGQLNGYTF. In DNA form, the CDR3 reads TGTGCCAGCTCACCGGGACAGTTAAATGGCTACACCTTC.

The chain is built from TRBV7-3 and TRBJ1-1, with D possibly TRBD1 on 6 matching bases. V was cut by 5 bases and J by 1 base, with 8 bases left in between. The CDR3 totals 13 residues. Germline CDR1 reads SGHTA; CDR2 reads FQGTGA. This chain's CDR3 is CASSTQGNTEAFF. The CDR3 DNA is TGTGCCAGCAGCACACAGGGGAACACTGAAGCTTTCTTT.

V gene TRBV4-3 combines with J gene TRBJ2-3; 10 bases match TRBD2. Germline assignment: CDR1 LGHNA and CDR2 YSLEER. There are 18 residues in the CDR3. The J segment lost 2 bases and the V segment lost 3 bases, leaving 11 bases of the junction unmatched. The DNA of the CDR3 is TGCGCCAGCAGCCAGCGATCGAGCGGGAGGGAGTCCACAGATACGCAGTATTTT. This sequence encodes CASSQRSSGRESTDTQYF.

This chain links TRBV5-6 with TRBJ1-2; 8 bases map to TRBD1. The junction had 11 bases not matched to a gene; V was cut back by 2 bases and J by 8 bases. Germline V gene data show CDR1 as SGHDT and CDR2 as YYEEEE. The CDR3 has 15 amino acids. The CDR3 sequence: CASSFPGGDLGGYTF. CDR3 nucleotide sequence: TGTGCCAGCAGCTTCCCAGGGGGCGACCTTGGGGGCTACACCTTC. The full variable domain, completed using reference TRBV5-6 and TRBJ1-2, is DAGVTQSPTHLIKTRGQQVTLRCSPKSGHDTVSWYQQALGQGPQFIFQYYEEEERQRGNFPDRFSGHQFPNYSSELNVNALLLGDSALYLCASSFPGGDLGGYTFGSGTRLTVV.

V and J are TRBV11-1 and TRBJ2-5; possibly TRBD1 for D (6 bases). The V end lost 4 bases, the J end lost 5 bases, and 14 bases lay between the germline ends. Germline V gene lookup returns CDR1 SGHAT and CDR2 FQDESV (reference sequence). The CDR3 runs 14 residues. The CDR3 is CASSSTGRSETQYF. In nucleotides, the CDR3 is TGTGCCAGCAGCTCCACAGGGCGTTCGGAGACCCAGTACTTC.

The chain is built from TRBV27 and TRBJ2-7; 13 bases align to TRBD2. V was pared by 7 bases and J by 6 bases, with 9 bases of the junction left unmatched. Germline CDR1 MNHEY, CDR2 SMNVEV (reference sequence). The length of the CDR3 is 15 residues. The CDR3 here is CASTRTSGRDTEQYF. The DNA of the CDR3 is TGTGCCAGCACAAGGACTAGCGGGAGAGATACCGAGCAGTACTTC.

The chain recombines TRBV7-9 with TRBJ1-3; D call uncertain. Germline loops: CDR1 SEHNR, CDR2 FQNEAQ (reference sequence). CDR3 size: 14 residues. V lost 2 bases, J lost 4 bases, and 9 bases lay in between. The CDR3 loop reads CASSLRGLGNTIYF. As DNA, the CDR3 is TGTGCCAGCAGCTTACGAGGTTTAGGAAACACCATATATTTT.